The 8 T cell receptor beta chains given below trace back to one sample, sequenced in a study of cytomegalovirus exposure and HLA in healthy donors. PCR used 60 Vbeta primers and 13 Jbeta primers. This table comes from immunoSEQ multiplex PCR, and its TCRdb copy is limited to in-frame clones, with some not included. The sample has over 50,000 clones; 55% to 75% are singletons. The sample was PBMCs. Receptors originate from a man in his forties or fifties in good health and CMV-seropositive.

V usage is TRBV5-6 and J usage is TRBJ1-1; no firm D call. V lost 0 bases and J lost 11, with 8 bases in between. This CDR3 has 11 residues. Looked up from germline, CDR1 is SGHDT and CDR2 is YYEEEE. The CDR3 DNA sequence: TGTGCCAGCAGCTTGGGGCAGGCCGCTTTCTTT. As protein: CASSLGQAAFF.

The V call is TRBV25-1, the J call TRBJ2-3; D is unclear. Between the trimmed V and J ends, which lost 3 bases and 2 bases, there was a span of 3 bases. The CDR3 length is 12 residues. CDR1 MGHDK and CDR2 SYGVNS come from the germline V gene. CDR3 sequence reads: CASSEATDTQYF. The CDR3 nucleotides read TGTGCCAGCAGTGAGGCCACAGATACGCAGTATTTT.

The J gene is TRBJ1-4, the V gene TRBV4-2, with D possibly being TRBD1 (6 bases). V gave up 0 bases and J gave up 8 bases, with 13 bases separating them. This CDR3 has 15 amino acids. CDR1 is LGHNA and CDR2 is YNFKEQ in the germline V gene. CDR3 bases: TGTGCCAGCAGCCAAGACGTCAGGGGAAACGAAAAACTGTTTTTT. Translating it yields CASSQDVRGNEKLFF.

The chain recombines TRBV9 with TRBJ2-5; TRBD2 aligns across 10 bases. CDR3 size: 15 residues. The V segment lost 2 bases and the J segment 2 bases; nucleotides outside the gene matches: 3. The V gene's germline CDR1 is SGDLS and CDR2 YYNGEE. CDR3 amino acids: CASSVERGGQETQYF. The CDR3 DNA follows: TGTGCCAGCAGCGTTGAGCGGGGGGGGCAAGAGACCCAGTACTTC.

The CDR3 sequence is CASSFRQGARGYTF. The CDR3 coding sequence is TGTGCCAGCAGTTTTAGACAGGGGGCTAGAGGCTACACCTTC. This chain joins TRBV6-5 and TRBJ1-2; 10 bases align to TRBD1. CDR1 is MNHEY, CDR2 SVGAGI, per germline. The V segment lost 4 bases and the J segment 8 bases; nucleotides outside the gene matches: 7. This CDR3 spans 14 amino acids.

CDR3 sequence: CASSVAPFQETQYF. CDR3 in DNA: TGTGCCAGCAGCGTGGCCCCCTTCCAAGAGACCCAGTACTTC. The chain carries TRBV9 and TRBJ2-5; D is unresolved. The CDR3 length is 14 residues. Per the germline V gene, CDR1 is SGDLS and CDR2 is YYNGEE. Trimming removed 2 bases at V and 1 base at J, with 9 bases between. Variable domain in full (rest from reference TRBV9 and TRBJ2-5): DSGVTQTPKHLITATGQRVTLRCSPRSGDLSVYWYQQSLDQGLQFLIQYYNGEERAKGNILERFSAQQFPDLHSELNLSSLELGDSALYFCASSVAPFQETQYFGPGTRLLVL.

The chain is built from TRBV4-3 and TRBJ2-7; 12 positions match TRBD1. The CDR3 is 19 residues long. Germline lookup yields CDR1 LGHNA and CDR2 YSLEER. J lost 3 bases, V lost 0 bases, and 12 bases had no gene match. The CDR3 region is CASSQEETGTGGAGYEQYF. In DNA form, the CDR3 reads TGCGCCAGCAGCCAAGAGGAGACAGGGACAGGGGGCGCAGGCTACGAGCAGTACTTC.

The CDR3 is CSVDLTGSEKLFF. CDR3 DNA sequence: TGCAGCGTTGACCTGACAGGGAGTGAAAAACTGTTTTTT. The genes are TRBV29-1 and TRBJ1-4; 7 bases are a match to TRBD1. Germline V gene data show CDR1 as SQVTM and CDR2 as ANQGSEA. The CDR3 totals 13 residues. J lost 7 bases, V lost 3 bases, and 5 bases had no gene match.